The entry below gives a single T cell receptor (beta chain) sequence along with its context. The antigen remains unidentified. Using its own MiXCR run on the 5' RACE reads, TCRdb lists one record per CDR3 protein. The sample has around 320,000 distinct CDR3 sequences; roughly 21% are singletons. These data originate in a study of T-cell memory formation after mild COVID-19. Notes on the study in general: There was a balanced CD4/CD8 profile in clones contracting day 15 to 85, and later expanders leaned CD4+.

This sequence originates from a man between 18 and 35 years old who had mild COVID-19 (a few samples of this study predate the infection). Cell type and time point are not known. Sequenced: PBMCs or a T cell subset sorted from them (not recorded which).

CDR3 region: CSARGERAWYTEAFF. The CDR3 bases are TGCAGTGCTAGAGGGGAAAGGGCGTGGTACACTGAAGCTTTCTTT. V gene TRBV20-1 combines with J gene TRBJ1-1; D is ambiguous. V lost 1 base and J 3 bases, leaving 15 bases between the germline ends. The CDR3 spans 15 residues. The germline gives CDR1 DFQATT, CDR2 SNEGSKA (reference sequence).